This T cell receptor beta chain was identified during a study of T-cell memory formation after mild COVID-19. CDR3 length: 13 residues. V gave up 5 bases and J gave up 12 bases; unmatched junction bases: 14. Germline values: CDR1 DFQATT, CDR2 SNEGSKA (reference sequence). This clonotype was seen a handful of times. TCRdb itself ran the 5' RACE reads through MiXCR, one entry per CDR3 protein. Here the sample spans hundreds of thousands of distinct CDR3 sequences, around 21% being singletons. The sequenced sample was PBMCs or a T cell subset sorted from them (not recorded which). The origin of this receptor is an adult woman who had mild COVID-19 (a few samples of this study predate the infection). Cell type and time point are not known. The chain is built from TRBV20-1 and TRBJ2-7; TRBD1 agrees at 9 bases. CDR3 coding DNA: TGCAGTGCTCCGAGGACAGGGGAGAAAAATACGTACTTC. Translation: CSAPRTGEKNTYF.